Each of the 20 T cell receptor beta chains below was sequenced from the same sample in a study of cytomegalovirus exposure and HLA in healthy donors. Profiling relied on immunoSEQ multiplex PCR, and the TCRdb table lists in-frame clones only, not all of them. The sample records about 190,000 clones, 65% to 85% being singletons. The material sequenced was PBMCs. The receptors were sampled from a young woman in good health and CMV-seropositive.

Here the CDR3 reads CASSLGPYGYTF. The CDR3 region has the DNA TGTGCCAGCAGCCTGGGCCCCTATGGCTACACCTTC. The V and J genes are TRBV6-5 and TRBJ1-2; D is ambiguous. The CDR3 length is 12 residues. The germline gives CDR1 MNHEY, CDR2 SVGAGI. V lost 6 bases and J 4 bases, leaving 9 bases between the germline ends.

The chain combines TRBV9 with TRBJ2-1; 7 nucleotides agree with TRBD1. CDR1 is SGDLS, CDR2 YYNGEE, per germline. The CDR3 totals 16 residues. J lost 7 bases, V lost 3 bases, and 13 bases had no gene match. DNA of the CDR3: TGTGCCAGCAGCGAAAATAGGGGGCACCCCAGGAATGAGCAGTTCTTC. Protein product: CASSENRGHPRNEQFF.

The chain uses TRBV11-1 and TRBJ2-1; 7 nucleotides match TRBD2. With 5 bases clipped from V and 5 bases from J, the junction kept 3 bases outside the gene matches. The CDR3 consists of 13 residues. Germline V gene sequence: CDR1 SGHAT, CDR2 FQDESV (reference sequence). The CDR3 DNA reads as TGTGCCAGCAGCCCAGGACTAGACAATGAGCAGTTCTTC. Amino acid sequence: CASSPGLDNEQFF.

The V and J genes are TRBV7-2 and TRBJ1-2; 7 bases are shared with TRBD1. Germline V gene data show CDR1 as SGHTA and CDR2 as FQGNSA. The CDR3 contains 13 residues. Unmatched junction bases numbered 6, after V lost 3 bases and J lost 8 bases. The CDR3 coding sequence is TGTGCCAGCAGCTTCAGGGGGGCGGGCGGCTACACCTTC. Protein sequence: CASSFRGAGGYTF.

The CDR3 here is CASSRQGIVLHF. CDR3 sequence (DNA): TGTGCCAGCAGCCGGCAGGGAATAGTCCTCCACTTT. The chain employs TRBV13 and TRBJ1-6; maybe TRBD1 (5 bases). The CDR3 spans 12 residues. Trimming left V 5 bases short and J 15 bases short, with 14 bases between. Per the germline V gene, CDR1 is PRHDT and CDR2 is FYEKMQ (reference sequence). Supplemented by reference TRBV13 and TRBJ1-6, the full variable domain reads AAGVIQSPRHLIKEKRETATLKCYPIPRHDTVYWYQQGPGQDPQFLISFYEKMQSDKGSIPDRFSAQQFSDYHSELNMSSLELGDSALYFCASSRQGIVLHFGNGTRLTVT.

This sequence joins TRBV5-1 and TRBJ2-1, with 9 bases aligning to TRBD2. Trimming cost V 5 bases and J 6 bases; bases outside gene matches: 6. From germline, CDR1 is SGHRS and CDR2 YFSETQ. The CDR3 runs to 14 residues. The CDR3 nucleotides read TGCGCCAGCAGAGGCGGGGGGGCCGGCAATGAGCAGTTCTTC. Its protein is CASRGGGAGNEQFF. Looking up the rest from reference TRBV5-1 and TRBJ2-1 gives the full variable domain: KAGVTQTPRYLIKTRGQQVTLSCSPISGHRSVSWYQQTPGQGLQFLFEYFSETQRNKGNFPGRFSGRQFSNSRSEMNVSTLELGDSALYLCASRGGGAGNEQFFGPGTRLTVL.

The V call is TRBV5-1, the J call TRBJ2-3; weak D call: TRBD1 (6 bases). CDR1 and CDR2 from the germline V gene are SGHRS and YFSETQ. The V gene lost 2 bases and the J gene lost 2 bases, with 9 bases spanning the gap. CDR3 size: 14 residues. The CDR3 loop is CASSFGQLTDTQYF. CDR3 in DNA: TGCGCCAGCAGCTTCGGACAGCTCACAGATACGCAGTATTTT.

This chain connects TRBV4-1 to TRBJ1-2, with D possibly TRBD1 on 5 matching bases. The germline gives CDR1 MGHRA, CDR2 YSYEKL. The CDR3 runs to 17 residues. The V and J ends lost 0 bases and 0 bases respectively, with 14 bases between them. The CDR3: CASSQEGVRRTNYGYTF. The CDR3 DNA reads as TGCGCCAGCAGCCAAGAAGGGGTGCGCAGAACTAACTATGGCTACACCTTC.

The chain recombines TRBV7-8 with TRBJ1-4; D is perhaps TRBD1 (5 bases). V was cut by 5 bases and J by 10 bases, with 17 bases left in between. Germline V CDR1 and CDR2: SGHVS, FQNEAQ. This CDR3 has 14 amino acids. The CDR3 DNA reads TGTGCCAGCAGCCGCCCGGTAACAGGTGGAAAACTGTTTTTT. Protein: CASSRPVTGGKLFF.

The rearrangement joins TRBV27 to TRBJ1-6; D is unclear. The CDR3 has 15 amino acids. V lost 5 bases and J lost 5, with 13 bases in between. Germline-derived CDR1 and CDR2 are MNHEY and SMNVEV (reference sequence). CDR3: CASSRPGINNSPLHF. The CDR3 region has the DNA TGTGCCAGCAGTAGACCGGGAATCAATAATTCACCCCTCCACTTT.

This rearrangement joins TRBV5-6 to TRBJ2-4, with D possibly TRBD1 on 5 matching bases. Germline lookup yields CDR1 SGHDT and CDR2 YYEEEE. V was cut by 4 bases and J by 0 bases, with 11 bases left in between. This CDR3 is built from 15 residues. The CDR3 coding sequence is TGTGCCAGCAGCACATCAGGGATAGCCAAAAACATTCAGTACTTC. As protein: CASSTSGIAKNIQYF.

CDR3 loop: CASSGQTFYNEQFF. CDR3 bases: TGTGCCTCTTCCGGTCAAACCTTCTACAATGAGCAGTTCTTC. The rearrangement uses TRBV9 and TRBJ2-1; no firm D call. Germline loops: CDR1 SGDLS, CDR2 YYNGEE. This CDR3 has 14 residues. The V gene lost 10 bases and the J gene lost 3 bases, with 17 bases spanning the gap.

This chain connects TRBV5-1 to TRBJ2-1; D might be TRBD2 (5 bases). The germline V gene has CDR1 SGHRS and CDR2 YFSETQ. The CDR3 totals 14 residues. V was trimmed by 5 bases and J by 3 bases, leaving 12 bases between them. CDR3 in amino acids: CASSPGGGYNEQFF. For the CDR3, the DNA is TGCGCCAGCAGTCCTGGTGGAGGCTACAATGAGCAGTTCTTC.

The chain recombines TRBV29-1 with TRBJ1-4, with a possible D match to TRBD1 (6 bases). Trimming took 5 bases from V and 12 from J, leaving 13 bases between them. Germline CDR1 is SQVTM and CDR2 is ANQGSEA. The CDR3 contains 11 residues. The CDR3 protein is CSVRTGKELFF. Written as DNA, the CDR3 is TGCAGCGTTCGCACAGGGAAAGAACTGTTTTTT.

Note on this clone: It may be a read error: a sequence one base away is much more abundant. The chain joins TRBV7-9 to TRBJ1-5; TRBD1 aligns across 9 bases. Germline V gene data show CDR1 as SEHNR and CDR2 as FQNEAQ (reference sequence). The J segment lost 4 bases and the V segment lost 5 bases, leaving 3 bases of the junction unmatched. CDR3 size: 14 residues. CDR3 amino acids: CASSVGQGNQPQHF. Written as DNA, the CDR3 is TGTGCCAGCAGCGTGGGACAGGGTAATCAGCCCCAGCATTTT.

This chain joins TRBV6-1 and TRBJ2-7; D may be TRBD2 (6 bases). The germline V and J ends were trimmed by 1 base and 4 bases, with 14 bases remaining between them. CDR1 and CDR2 (germline): MNHNS, SASEGT. CDR3 length: 15 amino acids. The CDR3 nucleotides read TGTGCCAGCAGTGAAGGGGGGGATCGGATATACGAGCAGTACTTC. Translation gives CASSEGGDRIYEQYF.

The chain couples TRBV19 to TRBJ1-5; no clear D. The germline CDR1 and CDR2 sequences are LNHDA and SQIVND (reference sequence). The CDR3 spans 13 residues. V was shortened by 4 bases and J by 4 bases, with 8 bases between the two germline ends. The CDR3, as DNA: TGTGCCAGTAGTACGTCGGGTAATCAGCCCCAGCATTTT. Translation gives CASSTSGNQPQHF.

CDR3 amino acids: CASKQGFWITNYGYTF. The CDR3 DNA follows: TGTGCCAGCAAACAGGGGTTCTGGATTACTAACTATGGCTACACCTTC. The V and J genes are TRBV27 and TRBJ1-2, with TRBD1 identical over 7 bases. Germline V CDR1 and CDR2: MNHEY, SMNVEV (reference sequence). With V trimmed by 7 bases and J by 0 bases, 11 bases remained unmatched. The CDR3 sequence is 16 residues long.

This clone has just a few counts. The rearrangement uses TRBV14 and TRBJ2-2, with 8 positions matching TRBD1. Germline V gene lookup returns CDR1 SGHDN and CDR2 FVKESK. The CDR3 has 17 amino acids. J lost 3 bases, V lost 1 base, and 7 bases had no gene match. This CDR3 reads CASSQVGQGADTGELFF. The CDR3 nucleotides are TGTGCCAGCAGCCAAGTGGGCCAGGGGGCTGACACCGGGGAGCTGTTTTTT.

The chain has TRBV5-6 and TRBJ2-3; D unresolved. V was shortened by 2 bases and J by 3 bases, with 10 bases between the two germline ends. The CDR3 is 14 residues long. In germline, CDR1 is SGHDT, CDR2 YYEEEE. The CDR3 nucleotides are TGTGCCAGCAGCTTAGTCGAGATTACAGATACGCAGTATTTT. Translated: CASSLVEITDTQYF.